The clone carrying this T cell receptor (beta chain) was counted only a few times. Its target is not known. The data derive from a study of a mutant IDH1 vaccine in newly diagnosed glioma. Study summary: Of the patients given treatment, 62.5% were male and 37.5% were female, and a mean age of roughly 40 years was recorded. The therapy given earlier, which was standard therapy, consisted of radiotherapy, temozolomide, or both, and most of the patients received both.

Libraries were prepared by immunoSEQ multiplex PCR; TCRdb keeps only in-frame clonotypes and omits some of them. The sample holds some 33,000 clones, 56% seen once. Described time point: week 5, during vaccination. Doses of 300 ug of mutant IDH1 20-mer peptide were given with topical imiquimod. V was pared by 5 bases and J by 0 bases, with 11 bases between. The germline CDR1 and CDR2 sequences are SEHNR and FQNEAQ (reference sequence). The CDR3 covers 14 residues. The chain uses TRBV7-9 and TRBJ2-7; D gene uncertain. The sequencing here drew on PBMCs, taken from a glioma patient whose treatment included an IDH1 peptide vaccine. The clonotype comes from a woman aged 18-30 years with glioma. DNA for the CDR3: TGTGCCAGCAGCCCCTCCCGGACCTCCTACGAGCAGTACTTC. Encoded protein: CASSPSRTSYEQYF.